This T cell receptor (beta chain) was sequenced in a study of regulatory T cells in long-lasting Graves disease. Study observations and caveats: Blood alone, not thyroid tissue, was studied. There was favoring of TRBV28, TRBJ1-2 and TRBJ2-5 in persistent disease.

The CDR3 contains 15 residues. Trimming stripped 0 bases from V and 0 bases from J, with 8 bases between. Per germline, CDR1 LGHNA and CDR2 YSLEER. This clonotype was counted a few times. Antigen: not known. Specified time point: newly diagnosed GD, antithyroid drugs for less than 3 months. PBMC-extracted RNA yielded the TCR library. Combining iRepertoire HTBI primers with Arm-PCR of CDR3 regions, the authors built TCR beta libraries. One entry per CDR3 protein, called by TCRdb with MiXCR from the multiplex PCR reads. The sample includes 440,000 or so distinct CDR3 sequences, about 15% of them seen just once. The sample was also linked to a second study, of T cells in Graves' hyperthyroidism and ophthalmopathy.

The TCR originated in a woman aged 30 to 39 with Graves disease. The sample here was peripheral blood mononuclear cells (PBMCs), taken at new diagnosis, from a patient treated with antithyroid drugs. The V and J genes are TRBV4-3 and TRBJ1-2; D gene ambiguous. CDR3 residues: CASSQDFRANYGYTF. DNA of the CDR3: TGCGCCAGCAGCCAAGATTTCAGAGCTAACTATGGCTACACCTTC.